The rows below give T cell receptor beta chains drawn from one sample of a study of preoperative IRX-2 immunotherapy in early breast cancer. Assay: immunoSEQ multiplex PCR; the TCRdb copy retains only in-frame clones and omits some. This table has approximately 96,000 clones, roughly 85% appearing once. Specimen: tumor tissue, collected after IRX-2 immunotherapy. The origin of the receptors is a human donor with breast cancer. Each CDR3 is given with its conserved first and last residue. The D gene is left open where the match is weak. For some rows the clone size is stated as once, few or many, or as a class when expanded; others skip it.

D gene: NA
J gene: TRBJ1-2
V gene: TRBV29-1
clone size: NA
CDR3 DNA: TGCAGCGTCGCCCGTTCGACAGAGACCTATGGCTACACCTTC
CDR3 protein: CSVARSTETYGYTF

D gene: TRBD1
J gene: TRBJ1-1
V gene: TRBV5-1
clone size: NA
CDR3 DNA: TGCGCCAGCAGCTTAGAACAGGGACAGAGTAATCTGAACACTGAAGCTTTCTTT
CDR3 protein: CASSLEQGQSNLNTEAFF

D gene: NA
J gene: TRBJ2-3
V gene: TRBV6-8
clone size: NA
CDR3 DNA: TGTGCCAGCAGGGACTTCCTCAGGGATACGCAGTATTTT
CDR3 protein: CASRDFLRDTQYF

D gene: TRBD1
J gene: TRBJ1-1
V gene: TRBV5-1
clone size: NA
CDR3 DNA: TGCGCCAGCAGCCCACAGGGGGGACCGAACACTGAAGCTTTCTTT
CDR3 protein: CASSPQGGPNTEAFF

D gene: NA
J gene: TRBJ1-1
V gene: TRBV7-4
clone size: NA
CDR3 DNA: TGTGCCAGCAGCTTACAGGGCCACACTGAAGCTTTCTTT
CDR3 protein: CASSLQGHTEAFF

D gene: NA
J gene: TRBJ1-2
V gene: TRBV6-8
clone size: NA
CDR3 DNA: TGTGCCAGCAGTTACTCGGGTGAAGTAGGCTACACCTTC
CDR3 protein: CASSYSGEVGYTF

D gene: TRBD1
J gene: TRBJ2-2
V gene: TRBV14
clone size: NA
CDR3 DNA: TGTGCCAGCAGCCAGATAAGCCCCCCACAGGGGGTCGGCGGGGAGCTGTTTTTT
CDR3 protein: CASSQISPPQGVGGELFF

D gene: TRBD1
J gene: TRBJ2-2
V gene: TRBV19
clone size: NA
CDR3 DNA: TGTGCCAGTAGTATTGACAGGGTGAACACCGGGGAGCTGTTTTTT
CDR3 protein: CASSIDRVNTGELFF

D gene: NA
J gene: TRBJ2-7
V gene: TRBV6-7
clone size: NA
CDR3 DNA: TGTGCCAGCACCCCTTCCGTGGGCTACTCCTACGAGCAGTACTTC
CDR3 protein: CASTPSVGYSYEQYF

D gene: NA
J gene: TRBJ1-1
V gene: TRBV30
clone size: NA
CDR3 DNA: TGTGCCTGGGACACGTCACCCACTGAAGCTTTCTTT
CDR3 protein: CAWDTSPTEAFF

D gene: NA
J gene: TRBJ2-7
V gene: TRBV22-1
clone size: once
CDR3 DNA: TGTGCCAGCAGCGTAGTAGGTTCCTACGAGCAGTACTTC
CDR3 protein: CASSVVGSYEQYF

D gene: TRBD1
J gene: TRBJ1-2
V gene: TRBV19
clone size: NA
CDR3 DNA: TGTGCCAGTAGCGACGGACAGGGGAGCGGCTACACCTTC
CDR3 protein: CASSDGQGSGYTF

D gene: TRBD1
J gene: TRBJ1-2
V gene: TRBV7-7
clone size: NA
CDR3 DNA: TGTGCCAGCAGCTTAACGGACAGGGTAATCTATGGCTACACCTTC
CDR3 protein: CASSLTDRVIYGYTF

D gene: NA
J gene: TRBJ2-5
V gene: TRBV1
clone size: NA
CDR3 DNA: TGCGCCAGCAGCCAAGGGGCGGTCAGATTACAAGAGACCCAGTACTTC
CDR3 protein: CASSQGAVRLQETQYF

D gene: NA
J gene: TRBJ2-5
V gene: TRBV28
clone size: NA
CDR3 DNA: TGTGCCAGCAGTTTGGGGGGGCCCCTCCAAGAGACCCAGTACTTC
CDR3 protein: CASSLGGPLQETQYF

D gene: NA
J gene: TRBJ1-2
V gene: TRBV30
clone size: NA
CDR3 DNA: TGTGCCTGGAGTGGGGACCCCAACTATGGCTACACCTTC
CDR3 protein: CAWSGDPNYGYTF

D gene: TRBD1
J gene: TRBJ2-5
V gene: TRBV10-1
clone size: NA
CDR3 DNA: TGCGCCAGCAGTGGGGCGGCAGGGGGCGTTGAGACCCAGTACTTC
CDR3 protein: CASSGAAGGVETQYF

D gene: NA
J gene: TRBJ2-7
V gene: TRBV10-2
clone size: NA
CDR3 DNA: TGCGCCAGCAGAGCCCAGGGGAGCGAGCAGTACTTC
CDR3 protein: CASRAQGSEQYF

D gene: TRBD1
J gene: TRBJ1-6
V gene: TRBV6-8
clone size: NA
CDR3 DNA: TGTGCCATCAGTGCGACAGGGCATAATTCACCCCTCCACTTT
CDR3 protein: CAISATGHNSPLHF

D gene: NA
J gene: TRBJ1-3
V gene: TRBV10-1
clone size: NA
CDR3 DNA: TGCGCCAGCAGTGAACAGGGACTCTCTGGAAACACCATATATTTT
CDR3 protein: CASSEQGLSGNTIYF